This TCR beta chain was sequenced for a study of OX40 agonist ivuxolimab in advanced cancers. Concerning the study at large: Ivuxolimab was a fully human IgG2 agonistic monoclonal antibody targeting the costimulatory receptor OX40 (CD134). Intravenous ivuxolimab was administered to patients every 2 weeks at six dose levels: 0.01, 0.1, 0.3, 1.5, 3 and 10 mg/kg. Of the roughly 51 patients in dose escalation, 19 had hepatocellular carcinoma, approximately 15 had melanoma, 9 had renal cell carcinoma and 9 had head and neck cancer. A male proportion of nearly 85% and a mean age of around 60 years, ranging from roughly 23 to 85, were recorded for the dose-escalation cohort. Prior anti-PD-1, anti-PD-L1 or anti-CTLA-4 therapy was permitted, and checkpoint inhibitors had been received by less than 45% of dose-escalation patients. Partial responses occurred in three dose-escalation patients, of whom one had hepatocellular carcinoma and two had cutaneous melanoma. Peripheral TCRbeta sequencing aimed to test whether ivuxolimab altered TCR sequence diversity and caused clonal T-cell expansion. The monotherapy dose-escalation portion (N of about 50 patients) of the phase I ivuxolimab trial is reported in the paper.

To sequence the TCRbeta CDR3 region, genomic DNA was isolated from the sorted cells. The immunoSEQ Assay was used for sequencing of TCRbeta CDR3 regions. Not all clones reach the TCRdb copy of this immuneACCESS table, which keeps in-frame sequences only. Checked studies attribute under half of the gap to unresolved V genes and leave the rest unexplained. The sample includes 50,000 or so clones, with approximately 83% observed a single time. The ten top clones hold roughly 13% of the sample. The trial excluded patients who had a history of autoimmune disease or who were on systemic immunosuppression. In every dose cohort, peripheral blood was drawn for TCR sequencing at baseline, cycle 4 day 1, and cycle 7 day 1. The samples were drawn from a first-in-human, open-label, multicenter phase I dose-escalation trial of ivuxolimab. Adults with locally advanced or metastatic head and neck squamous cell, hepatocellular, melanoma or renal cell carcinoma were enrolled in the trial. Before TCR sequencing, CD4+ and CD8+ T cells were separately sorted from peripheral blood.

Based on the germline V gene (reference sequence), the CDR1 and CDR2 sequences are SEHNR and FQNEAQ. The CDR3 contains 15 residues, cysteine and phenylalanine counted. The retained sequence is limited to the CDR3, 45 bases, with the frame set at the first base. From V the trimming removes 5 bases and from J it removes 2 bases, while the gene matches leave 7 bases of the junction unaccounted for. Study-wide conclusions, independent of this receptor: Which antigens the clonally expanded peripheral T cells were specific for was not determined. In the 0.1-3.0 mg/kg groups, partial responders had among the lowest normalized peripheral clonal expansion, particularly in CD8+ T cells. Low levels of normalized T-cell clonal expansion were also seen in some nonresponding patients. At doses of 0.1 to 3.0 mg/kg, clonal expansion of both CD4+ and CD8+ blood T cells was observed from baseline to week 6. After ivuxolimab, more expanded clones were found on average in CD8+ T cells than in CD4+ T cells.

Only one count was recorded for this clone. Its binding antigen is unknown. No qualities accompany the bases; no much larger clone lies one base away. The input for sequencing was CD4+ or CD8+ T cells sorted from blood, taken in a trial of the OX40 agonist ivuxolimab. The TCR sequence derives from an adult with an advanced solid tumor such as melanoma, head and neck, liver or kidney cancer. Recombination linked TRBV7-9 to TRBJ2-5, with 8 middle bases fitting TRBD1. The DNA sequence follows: TGTGCCAGCAGCCCAGGCAGGGGGCAACAAGAGACCCAGTACTTC. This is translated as CASSPGRGQQETQYF.